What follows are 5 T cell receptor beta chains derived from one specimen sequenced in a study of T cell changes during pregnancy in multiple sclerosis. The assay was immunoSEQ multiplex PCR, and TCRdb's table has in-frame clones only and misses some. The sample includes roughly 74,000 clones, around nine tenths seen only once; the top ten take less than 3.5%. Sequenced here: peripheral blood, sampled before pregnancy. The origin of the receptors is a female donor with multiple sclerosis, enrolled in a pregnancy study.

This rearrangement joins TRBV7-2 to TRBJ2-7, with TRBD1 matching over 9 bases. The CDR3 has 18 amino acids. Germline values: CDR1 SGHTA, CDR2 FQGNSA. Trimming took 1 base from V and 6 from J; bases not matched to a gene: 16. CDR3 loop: CASSLVAFEGTGLREQYF. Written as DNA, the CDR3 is TGTGCCAGCAGCTTAGTAGCGTTTGAGGGGACAGGGTTACGCGAGCAGTACTTC.

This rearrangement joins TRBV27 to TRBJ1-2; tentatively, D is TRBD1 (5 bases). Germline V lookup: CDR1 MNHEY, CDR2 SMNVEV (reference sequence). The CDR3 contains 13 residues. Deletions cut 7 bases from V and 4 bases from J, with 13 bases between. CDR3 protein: CASKKTVFYGYTF. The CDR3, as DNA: TGTGCCAGCAAAAAGACAGTTTTCTATGGCTACACCTTC.

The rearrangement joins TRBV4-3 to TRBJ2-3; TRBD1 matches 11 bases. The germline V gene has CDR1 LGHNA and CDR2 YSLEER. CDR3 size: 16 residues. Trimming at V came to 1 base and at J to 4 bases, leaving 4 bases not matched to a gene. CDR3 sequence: CASSQGTGGFSDTQYF. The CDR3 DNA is TGCGCCAGCAGCCAAGGGACAGGGGGCTTTTCAGATACGCAGTATTTT.

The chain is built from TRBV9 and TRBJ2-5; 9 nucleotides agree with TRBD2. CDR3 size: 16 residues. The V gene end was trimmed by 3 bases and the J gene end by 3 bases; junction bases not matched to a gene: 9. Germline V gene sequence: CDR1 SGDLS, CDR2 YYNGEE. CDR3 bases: TGTGCCAGCAGCGCCGCCCCGCGGGGGGGAAAAGAGACCCAGTACTTC. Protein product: CASSAAPRGGKETQYF.

CDR3 bases: TGTGCCTGGGGAGGTTCGACAGGGGGCTCTGGGGCCAACGTCCTGACTTTC. This translates into CAWGGSTGGSGANVLTF. The chain is built from TRBV30 and TRBJ2-6; 9 nucleotides line up with TRBD1. Trimming removed 5 bases from V and 0 bases from J; junction bases left unmatched: 8. The length of the CDR3 is 17 residues. Germline V gene sequence: CDR1 GTSNPN, CDR2 SVGIG (reference sequence). The variable domain in full, completed from reference TRBV30 and TRBJ2-6, reads SQTIHQWPATLVQPVGSPLSLECTVEGTSNPNLYWYRQAAGRGLQLLFYSVGIGQISSEVPQNLSASRPQDRQFILSSKKLLLSDSGFYLCAWGGSTGGSGANVLTFGAGSRLTVL.